The TCR beta chain under discussion was sequenced for a study of beta chain features in type 1 diabetes. TCRB transcripts that were expressed got sequenced, as all of the isolated RNA had been reverse transcribed. TCRdb's table, derived via immunoSEQ multiplex PCR, lists solely in-frame clones and lacks some. The sample yields some 230,000 clones, roughly 9.6% seen once. The sequence came from a woman younger than 30 in good health. The sample comprised naive CD4+ T cells from blood.

CDR3 amino acids: CASSQGLAGGDEQYF. As DNA, the CDR3 is TGCGCCAGCAGCCAAGGTCTAGCGGGAGGGGACGAGCAGTACTTC. V is TRBV4-1 and J is TRBJ2-7, with 12 bases lining up with TRBD2. This CDR3 spans 15 amino acids. V was clipped by 1 base and J by 5 bases; unmatched bases: 3. Germline CDR1 reads MGHRA; CDR2 reads YSYEKL.